These 5 T cell receptor beta chains originate from one sample sequenced in a study of cytomegalovirus exposure and HLA in healthy donors. This PCR relied on a set of 60 Vbeta primers and 13 Jbeta primers. Clones were sequenced by immunoSEQ multiplex PCR, and TCRdb holds only the in-frame ones, with some missing. The specimen's table records approximately 110,000 clones. Sequences were obtained from PBMCs. These receptors were taken from a man aged 40-55 years in good health and CMV-seronegative.

The chain has TRBV6-1 and TRBJ2-5; no definite D call. V was cut by 6 bases and J by 5 bases, with 10 bases left in between. Germline V gene sequence: CDR1 MNHNS, CDR2 SASEGT. The CDR3 is 12 residues long. CDR3 DNA sequence: TGTGCCAGCAGCCGCATCGGGGAGACCCAGTACTTC. It codes for CASSRIGETQYF.

The rearrangement uses TRBV7-6 and TRBJ2-2, with D possibly TRBD1 on 6 matching bases. The CDR3 loop spans 15 amino acids. V shed 5 bases and J shed 6 bases, with 16 bases lying between them. Looked up from germline, CDR1 is SGHVS and CDR2 is FNYEAQ. CDR3 in amino acids: CASSPDSKVSGELFF. In DNA form, the CDR3 reads TGTGCCAGCAGCCCGGACAGTAAAGTCTCCGGGGAGCTGTTTTTT.

This chain uses TRBV11-2 with TRBJ2-3; 12 bases align to TRBD2. V shed 4 bases and J 11 bases; nucleotides not matched to a gene: 13. The CDR3 has 16 amino acids. Germline V lookup: CDR1 SGHAT, CDR2 FQNNGV. In DNA, the CDR3 is TGTGCCAGCAGCTCCCAGGCGACTAGCGGGAGCCCTCGGCAGTATTTT. Amino acid sequence: CASSSQATSGSPRQYF.

The V gene is TRBV7-9, the J gene TRBJ2-7; 7 bases are a match to TRBD2. Germline CDR1 and CDR2: SEHNR and FQNEAQ (reference sequence). The length of the CDR3 is 14 residues. V lost 7 bases to trimming and J lost 0 bases; unmatched junction nucleotides: 6. This CDR3 reads CASNPRTSSYEQYF. In DNA form, the CDR3 reads TGTGCCAGCAATCCCCGGACTAGCTCCTACGAGCAGTACTTC. Full variable domain (remainder filled in from reference TRBV7-9 and TRBJ2-7): DTGVSQNPRHKITKRGQNVTFRCDPISEHNRLYWYRQTLGQGPEFLTYFQNEAQLEKSRLLSDRFSAERPKGSFSTLEIQRTEQGDSAMYLCASNPRTSSYEQYFGPGTRLTVT.

The gene calls are TRBV6-1 and TRBJ1-4, with D perhaps matching TRBD1 (5 bases). Trimming shortened V by 2 bases and J by 7 bases, and 14 bases separated the two germline ends. There are 15 residues in the CDR3. Germline V gene data show CDR1 as MNHNS and CDR2 as SASEGT. CDR3 loop: CASSERGGLTEKLFF. For the CDR3, the DNA is TGTGCCAGCAGTGAAAGGGGAGGGCTTACTGAAAAACTGTTTTTT.